A selection of T cell receptor beta chains follows, all from one sample in a study of low-dose radiotherapy and immunotherapy resistance in tumors. Using its own MiXCR run on the reads, TCRdb lists one record per CDR3 protein. In the table there are 85,000 to 95,000 distinct CDR3 sequences, 9% to 9.5% of which are singletons. This sample comprised PBMCs, obtained before treatment. All receptors derive from a male donor with prostate cancer. The CDR3 runs from the conserved cysteine through the conserved F or W. Fields, in order: clone size, V gene, D gene, J gene, CDR3 protein, CDR3 DNA. A D gene is named only where the DNA matches it firmly. Each size is once, few or many counts, or a class when the clone is expanded.

>many|TRBV6-2/TRBV6-3|-|TRBJ1-5
CASGDNNQPQHF
TGTGCCAGCGGGGACAACAATCAGCCCCAGCATTTT
>many|TRBV5-1|TRBD2|TRBJ2-3
CASSLRTSGGTDTQYF
TGCGCCAGCAGCTTGAGAACTAGCGGAGGCACAGATACGCAGTATTTT
>many|TRBV13|-|TRBJ1-6
CASSPGPQGGNSPLHF
TGTGCCAGCAGCCCGGGCCCACAGGGAGGTAATTCACCCCTCCACTTT
>many|TRBV28|TRBD2|TRBJ2-1
CASSLLAGDVNEQFF
TGTGCCAGCAGTTTATTAGCGGGAGATGTAAATGAGCAGTTCTTC
>many|TRBV2|-|TRBJ1-5
CASSDSSRNQPQHF
TGTGCCAGCAGTGACAGCTCGCGCAATCAGCCCCAGCATTTT
>many|TRBV28|TRBD2|TRBJ2-7
CASSSSGTEYEQYF
TGTGCCAGCAGTTCGAGCGGGACCGAGTACGAGCAGTACTTC
>many|TRBV7-2|-|TRBJ1-5
CASSLLGPNQPQHF
TGTGCCAGCAGCTTATTGGGTCCCAATCAGCCCCAGCATTTT
>many|TRBV7-2|TRBD2|TRBJ2-1
CASSPRVPGLAGVSYNEQFF
TGTGCCAGCAGCCCCCGCGTCCCGGGACTAGCGGGAGTCTCCTACAATGAGCAGTTCTTC
>few|TRBV19|TRBD2|TRBJ2-1
CASKIGLAGASQFF
TGTGCCAGTAAAATTGGACTAGCGGGAGCCTCGCAGTTCTTC
>many|TRBV30|TRBD2|TRBJ2-3
CAWSPTSGLPPTQYF
TGTGCCTGGAGTCCCACTAGCGGCCTCCCTCCTACGCAGTATTTT
>many|TRBV6-5|-|TRBJ2-4
CASSYELRHIKNIQYF
TGTGCCAGCAGTTACGAATTGCGCCATATCAAAAACATTCAGTACTTC
>many|TRBV2|TRBD1|TRBJ1-2
CASSGQGNYGYTF
TGTGCCAGCAGTGGACAGGGTAACTATGGCTACACCTTC
>many|TRBV19|TRBD1|TRBJ1-1
CASSIGTGVDTEAFF
TGTGCCAGTAGTATTGGTACAGGGGTTGACACTGAAGCTTTCTTT
>many|TRBV29-1|TRBD1|TRBJ2-7
CSVVRSGGGEQYF
TGCAGCGTTGTTCGTTCAGGGGGCGGGGAGCAGTACTTC
>many|TRBV7-9|-|TRBJ2-7
CASTFQGGVEEQYF
TGTGCCAGCACCTTTCAAGGGGGGGTCGAGGAGCAGTACTTC
>many|TRBV3-1|-|TRBJ2-5
CASSPTQETQYF
TGTGCCAGCAGCCCTACCCAAGAGACCCAGTACTTC
>many|TRBV19|TRBD1|TRBJ1-1
CASMGQGLSEAFF
TGTGCCAGTATGGGACAGGGTTTGAGTGAAGCTTTCTTT
>many|TRBV29-1|TRBD1|TRBJ1-5
CSVGDRGNQPQHF
TGCAGCGTCGGGGACAGGGGAAATCAGCCCCAGCATTTT
>many|TRBV14|-|TRBJ2-3
CASSQVADTQYF
TGTGCCAGCAGCCAAGTCGCAGATACGCAGTATTTT
>few|TRBV6-6|-|TRBJ2-7
CASSYLGGSSYEQYF
TGTGCCAGCAGTTACCTGGGTGGGAGCTCCTACGAGCAGTACTTC
>many|TRBV12-3/TRBV12-4|-|TRBJ2-3
CASSRLVADTQYF
TGTGCCAGCAGCCGACTAGTTGCAGATACGCAGTATTTT
>many|TRBV3-1|-|TRBJ1-2
CASSQGGRGYTF
TGTGCCAGCAGCCAGGGGGGTCGCGGCTACACCTTC
>many|TRBV6-8|TRBD1|TRBJ1-2
CASSYRRQGGTYGYTF
TGTGCCAGCAGTTACCGGAGACAGGGGGGGACCTATGGCTACACCTTC
>many|TRBV21-1|-|TRBJ1-5
CASSTGTGFQPQHF
TGTGCCAGCAGCACAGGGACCGGGTTTCAGCCCCAGCATTTT
>many|TRBV7-9|-|TRBJ2-7
CASSSTGAVSEQYF
TGTGCCAGCAGCTCCACGGGAGCGGTCTCCGAGCAGTACTTC
>many|TRBV15|-|TRBJ1-3
CATSRDPTGSGNTIYF
TGTGCCACCAGCAGAGACCCGACAGGCTCTGGAAACACCATATATTTT
>many|TRBV4-1|-|TRBJ1-6
CASSQAGDALYLHF
TGCGCCAGCAGCCAAGCAGGGGACGCGCTTTACCTCCACTTT
>many|TRBV13|TRBD2|TRBJ2-7
CASSSFSTSGSYEQYF
TGTGCCAGCAGCTCCTTTAGTACTAGCGGGAGTTACGAGCAGTACTTC
>many|TRBV5-5|TRBD2|TRBJ2-1
CASSLGLADTYNEQFF
TGTGCCAGCAGCTTGGGGCTAGCGGATACCTACAATGAGCAGTTCTTC
>many|TRBV29-1|TRBD1|TRBJ1-3
CSGTGTGNTIYF
TGCAGCGGGACAGGGACTGGAAACACCATATATTTT
>many|TRBV2|TRBD1|TRBJ2-1
CATESDRGSYNEQFF
TGTGCCACAGAATCTGACAGGGGCTCCTACAATGAGCAGTTCTTC
>many|TRBV5-6|-|TRBJ2-7
CASSLQLAYEQYF
TGTGCCAGCAGCTTGCAACTAGCCTACGAGCAGTACTTC
>many|TRBV6-2/TRBV6-3|-|TRBJ2-7
CASRKNRGLYEQYF
TGTGCCAGCAGAAAAAACAGGGGACTATACGAGCAGTACTTC